A single sample is the source of the 17 T cell receptor beta chains below, sequenced in a study of cytomegalovirus exposure and HLA in healthy donors (dated by TCRdb to the late 2010s). Receptor libraries were prepared by the immunoSEQ multiplex PCR assay. A mixture of 60 forward primers for TCR Vbeta segments and 13 reverse primers for TCR Jbeta segments was used in the multiplex PCR. This is the immuneACCESS table as TCRdb keeps it, with only in-frame sequences that have V and J called. A part of the clones is gone; compared with another copy, unresolved V genes explain less than half, and the rest is unexplained. Counted in this sample were fewer than 150,000 clones; roughly three quarters of them appeared once. In total, the top ten clones hold around 3.2% of the sample. Sequencing was performed on PBMCs. The receptors stem from a man younger than 45 in good health and CMV-seronegative.

The chain couples TRBV5-1 to TRBJ2-2; D is perhaps TRBD1 (5 bases). CDR1 and CDR2 (germline): SGHRS, YFSETQ. V was shortened by 7 bases and J by 5 bases, with 18 bases between the two germline ends. The CDR3 runs 15 residues. CDR3 coding DNA: TGCGCCAGCTCCCAAGGGGTCCCCGGGACCGGGGAGCTGTTTTTT. Protein: CASSQGVPGTGELFF.

The chain couples TRBV11-2 to TRBJ2-1, with 12 bases that match TRBD2. The CDR3 runs 16 residues. Germline V gene sequence: CDR1 SGHAT, CDR2 FQNNGV. J lost 7 bases, V lost 4 bases, and 8 bases had no gene match. In DNA, the CDR3 is TGTGCCAGCAGCTCTGCAGCTAGCGGGAGGGTGAATGAGCAGTTCTTC. As protein: CASSSAASGRVNEQFF. Full variable domain (missing parts from reference TRBV11-2 and TRBJ2-1): EAGVAQSPRYKIIEKRQSVAFWCNPISGHATLYWYQQILGQGPKLLIQFQNNGVVDDSQLPKDRFSAERLKGVDSTLKIQPAKLEDSAVYLCASSSAASGRVNEQFFGPGTRLTVL.

This sequence joins TRBV2 and TRBJ1-2, with 7 bases fitting TRBD1. Germline V gives CDR1 SNHLY, CDR2 FYNNEI. The V gene end was trimmed by 4 bases and the J gene end by 4 bases; junction bases not matched to a gene: 6. The CDR3 length is 14 residues. CDR3 in amino acids: CASSGRQGTYGYTF. The CDR3 bases are TGTGCCAGCAGTGGTCGACAGGGAACCTATGGCTACACCTTC. The entire variable domain, with the rest obtained from reference TRBV2 and TRBJ1-2, is as follows: EPEVTQTPSHQVTQMGQEVILRCVPISNHLYFYWYRQILGQKVEFLVSFYNNEISEKSEIFDDQFSVERPDGSNFTLKIRSTKLEDSAMYFCASSGRQGTYGYTFGSGTRLTVV.

This sequence joins TRBV28 and TRBJ2-6; TRBD1 aligns across 7 bases. The V segment lost 4 bases and the J segment 4 bases; nucleotides outside the gene matches: 4. The CDR3 contains 15 residues. Per the germline V gene, CDR1 is MDHEN and CDR2 is SYDVKM. In DNA, the CDR3 is TGTGCCAGCAGTTCGACAGGGTTCGGGGCCAACGTCCTGACTTTC. This sequence encodes CASSSTGFGANVLTF.

V gene TRBV4-2 combines with J gene TRBJ2-4, with 8 bases lining up with TRBD2. In germline, CDR1 is LGHNA, CDR2 YNFKEQ. This CDR3 contains 17 residues. V dropped 1 base and J dropped 8; count of bases not matched to a gene: 13. CDR3 bases: TGTGCCAGCAGCCAAGCCCCGAGTAGCGGGAAGGAATACATTCAGTACTTC. This encodes CASSQAPSSGKEYIQYF.

The genes are TRBV7-9 and TRBJ1-5, with TRBD1 matching over 12 bases. Germline assignment: CDR1 SEHNR and CDR2 FQNEAQ (reference sequence). The CDR3 length is 15 residues. J was trimmed by 11 bases and V by 4 bases; bases with no gene match: 9. The CDR3 region has the DNA TGTGCCAGCAGCTACGGGACAGGGGGCCCCCCGGCCCAGCATTTT. Its protein product is CASSYGTGGPPAQHF.

V and J are TRBV4-1 and TRBJ2-3, with 14 bases lining up with TRBD2. Unmatched junction bases numbered 5, after V lost 4 bases and J lost 5 bases. Germline CDR1 MGHRA, CDR2 YSYEKL. CDR3 length: 16 residues. The CDR3 region is CASSPLTSGRGDTQYF. The CDR3 DNA is TGCGCCAGCAGCCCGCTGACTAGCGGGAGGGGAGATACGCAGTATTTT.

A few counts support this clone. V usage is TRBV18 and J usage is TRBJ2-5; D remains unclear. The CDR3 totals 13 residues. CDR1 is KGHSH and CDR2 is LQKENI in the germline V gene. Deletions cut 3 bases from V and 2 bases from J, with 7 bases between. The CDR3 here is CASSPDMQETQYF. CDR3 sequence (DNA): TGTGCCAGCTCACCCGACATGCAAGAGACCCAGTACTTC.

The chain links TRBV4-2 to TRBJ2-3, with 10 positions matching TRBD2. The trim removed 1 base at V and 5 bases at J, leaving 9 bases unmatched. CDR1 is LGHNA and CDR2 is YNFKEQ in the germline V gene. The CDR3 is 17 residues long. The CDR3: CASSQGEREGRGDTQYF. The CDR3, as DNA: TGTGCCAGCAGCCAAGGGGAGCGGGAGGGCCGTGGAGATACGCAGTATTTT.

This clone occurred a few times. J is TRBJ2-3 and V is TRBV6-6, with 9 bases fitting TRBD1. The germline gives CDR1 MNHNY, CDR2 SVGAGI (reference sequence). With V trimmed by 6 bases and J by 7 bases, 11 bases remained unmatched. The CDR3 runs to 15 residues. Here the CDR3 reads CASSLVTGGFNTQYF. The CDR3 DNA reads as TGTGCCAGCAGCTTAGTAACAGGGGGCTTCAATACGCAGTATTTT.

The V gene is TRBV6-6, the J gene TRBJ1-1, with TRBD1 as a possible D gene (5 bases). Germline lookup yields CDR1 MNHNY and CDR2 SVGAGI (reference sequence). The CDR3 extends over 13 amino acids. With 2 bases removed from V and 10 bases from J, the gap between germline ends came to 14 bases. Written as DNA, the CDR3 is TGTGCCAGCAGTTACGAGGGGAGGGTCGTAGCTTTCTTT. Its protein is CASSYEGRVVAFF.

V gene TRBV9 combines with J gene TRBJ2-1; maybe TRBD2 (6 bases). The CDR3 loop spans 15 amino acids. From germline, CDR1 is SGDLS and CDR2 YYNGEE. The V and J ends lost 4 bases and 0 bases respectively, with 11 bases between them. The CDR3, as DNA: TGTGCCAGCAGCTATCGGGGGAGCTCCTACAATGAGCAGTTCTTC. Protein: CASSYRGSSYNEQFF.

The table lists this clone with a few counts. J is TRBJ2-7 and V is TRBV5-1, with TRBD1 matching over 9 bases. The ends lost 5 bases at V and 3 bases at J; junction bases unmatched: 6. Germline CDR1 and CDR2: SGHRS and YFSETQ. CDR3 length: 14 residues. The CDR3 region has the DNA TGCGCCAGCAGAAAAGAGGGACAGGGCTACGAGCAGTACTTC. Its protein is CASRKEGQGYEQYF.

DNA of the CDR3: TGTGCCAGCAGCGCCGTACTGGGGGGCACTGAAGCTTTCTTT. This encodes CASSAVLGGTEAFF. The rearrangement joins TRBV9 to TRBJ1-1; possible D gene TRBD1, 5 bases. With 3 bases removed from V and 4 bases from J, the gap between germline ends came to 13 bases. From germline, CDR1 is SGDLS and CDR2 YYNGEE. This CDR3 has 14 residues.

This chain joins TRBV7-9 and TRBJ2-5; 7 bases agree with TRBD2. Germline V CDR1 and CDR2: SEHNR, FQNEAQ (reference sequence). The CDR3 runs 16 residues. V was clipped by 8 bases and J by 4 bases; unmatched bases: 16. CDR3 sequence: CASGGLEEHRGETQYF. CDR3 DNA: TGTGCCAGCGGCGGACTAGAGGAGCACCGTGGAGAGACCCAGTACTTC.

This clone was observed a few times. Written as DNA, the CDR3 is TGTGCCAGCAGCTTAGGACAGGGTAGGACAGATACGCAGTATTTT. Protein sequence: CASSLGQGRTDTQYF. V gene TRBV7-2 combines with J gene TRBJ2-3, with 7 positions matching TRBD1. CDR3 length: 15 residues. Germline loops: CDR1 SGHTA, CDR2 FQGNSA. The junction had 4 bases not matched to a gene; V was cut back by 1 base and J by 3 bases.

V usage is TRBV19 and J usage is TRBJ1-4, with 7 bases lining up with TRBD1. CDR1 and CDR2 from the germline V gene are LNHDA and SQIVND (reference sequence). CDR3 length: 14 residues. Germline trimming cut 3 bases from V and 4 bases from J; bases unmatched to any gene: 2. CDR3 coding DNA: TGTGCCAGTAGTATTGGACAGGATAATGAAAAACTGTTTTTT. This sequence encodes CASSIGQDNEKLFF.